This T cell receptor beta chain was found in a study of cytomegalovirus exposure and HLA in healthy donors. Study details: Previous work identified roughly 110 million unique TCR beta sequences from about 179 million T cells.

60 Vbeta and 13 Jbeta primers were used in PCR. The assay was immunoSEQ multiplex PCR, and TCRdb's table has in-frame clones only and misses some. This table has about 120,000 clones, roughly 83% appearing once. CDR3 length equals 17 residues. Germline assignment: CDR1 SNHLY and CDR2 FYNNEI. The J segment lost 3 bases and the V segment lost 4 bases, leaving 14 bases of the junction unmatched. Whole-study findings and limits: There were several of the most significant clusters that appeared linked to common viral pathogens in a later analysis. In vitro testing confirmed a few CMV-associated chains as specific for CMV antigens. Immune exposure information available was restricted to CMV serostatus.

About this clone itself: Its antigen is currently unknown.

Sequenced: PBMCs. The chain employs TRBV2 and TRBJ2-5, with 7 bases that match TRBD2. This clonotype originated in a man aged 18-30 years in good health and CMV-seropositive. The CDR3 coding sequence is TGTGCCAGCAGTGGGCGTCTTCTAGCGGCCTCAGAAGAGACCCAGTACTTC. It yields the protein CASSGRLLAASEETQYF.